This T cell receptor beta chain originates from a study of blood T cell repertoires in COVID-19. Study summary: Samples of COVID-19 (acute and convalescent) were obtained from the United States, Italy and Spain. T cells, B-cell-depleted T cells, or PBMCs supplied cDNA or gDNA.

Profiled with immunoSEQ multiplex PCR; TCRdb holds only in-frame clones, not every one. The sample yields about 80,000 clones, roughly 89% seen once. Looked up from germline, CDR1 is SGHRS and CDR2 is YFSETQ. V shed 2 bases and J shed 1 base, with 10 bases lying between them. This CDR3 has 14 residues. The TCR originated in a woman aged 45-59 years in a cohort sampled during active COVID-19. The chain recombines TRBV5-1 with TRBJ2-7; D is possibly TRBD2 (5 bases). The sample consisted of peripheral blood. The CDR3 here is CASSFTSTSYEQYF. The CDR3 nucleotides read TGCGCCAGCAGCTTTACTAGTACGTCCTACGAGCAGTACTTC.